A selection of T cell receptor beta chains follows, all from one sample in a study of Graves' ophthalmopathy and Graves' hyperthyroidism. TCRdb analysed the multiplex PCR reads with MiXCR anew, one entry per CDR3 protein. This sample yields some 170,000 distinct CDR3 sequences, of which just under 40% are seen a single time; around 8.9% belongs to the top ten. Sequencing was performed on peripheral blood. The receptors come from a man aged 25-45 years with Graves' ophthalmopathy. CDR3s include the opening cysteine and the closing phenylalanine or tryptophan. A D gene is named only where the DNA matches it firmly. Some rows have no size entry. The others give once, few or many, or a class for an expanded clone.

clone size: many
D gene: TRBD1
V gene: TRBV20-1
J gene: TRBJ2-7
CDR3 DNA: TGCAGTGATCCGGACAGGGGGCTCAGCGAGCAGTACTTC
CDR3 protein: CSDPDRGLSEQYF

clone size: many
D gene: .
V gene: TRBV28
J gene: TRBJ2-2
CDR3 DNA: TGTGCCAGCAGTCTCCGGCTAATTGGGGGGGAGCTGTTTTTT
CDR3 protein: CASSLRLIGGELFF

clone size: many
D gene: .
V gene: TRBV4-3
J gene: TRBJ1-5
CDR3 DNA: TGCGCCAGCAGCCAAGATAACGGTTACAATCAGCCCCAGCATTTT
CDR3 protein: CASSQDNGYNQPQHF

clone size: many
D gene: .
V gene: TRBV12-3/TRBV12-4
J gene: TRBJ2-2
CDR3 DNA: TGTGCCAGCAGTTTTGACGGGGCCGGGGAGCTGTTTTTT
CDR3 protein: CASSFDGAGELFF

clone size: .
D gene: .
V gene: TRBV6-2/TRBV6-3
J gene: TRBJ2-4
CDR3 DNA: TGTGCCACCACTCCAGGAGGGGGAAACATTCAGTACTTC
CDR3 protein: CATTPGGGNIQYF

clone size: .
D gene: TRBD1
V gene: TRBV2
J gene: TRBJ1-6
CDR3 DNA: TGTGCCAGCCGACGTGACAGGGGCGATAATTCACCCCTCCACTTT
CDR3 protein: CASRRDRGDNSPLHF

clone size: .
D gene: .
V gene: TRBV12-3/TRBV12-4
J gene: TRBJ2-6
CDR3 DNA: TGTGCCAGCAGTCCCAGAGTTACTGGGGCCAACGTCCTGACTTTC
CDR3 protein: CASSPRVTGANVLTF

clone size: many
D gene: TRBD1
V gene: TRBV6-2/TRBV6-3
J gene: TRBJ1-5
CDR3 DNA: TGTGTCACCCATACACCCCACCGGGACAGTCATCAGCCCCAGCATTTT
CDR3 protein: CVTHTPHRDSHQPQHF

clone size: .
D gene: TRBD1
V gene: TRBV12-3/TRBV12-4
J gene: TRBJ2-7
CDR3 DNA: TGTGCCACCAGTGGGGACAGGGCTGACGAGCAGTACTTC
CDR3 protein: CATSGDRADEQYF

clone size: many
D gene: TRBD2
V gene: TRBV20-1
J gene: TRBJ2-7
CDR3 DNA: TGCAGTGTTCAGCAGGCTAGCGGCTACTACGAGCAGTACTTC
CDR3 protein: CSVQQASGYYEQYF

clone size: many
D gene: .
V gene: TRBV12-3/TRBV12-4
J gene: TRBJ1-5
CDR3 DNA: TGTGCCAGCAGTTTTGGGGGAGATAATCAGCCCCAGCATTTT
CDR3 protein: CASSFGGDNQPQHF

clone size: many
D gene: .
V gene: TRBV5-1
J gene: TRBJ2-7
CDR3 DNA: TGCGCCAGCAGCTCAGCATCAGGTCCTGGGTCGGAGCAGTACTTC
CDR3 protein: CASSSASGPGSEQYF

clone size: many
D gene: TRBD1
V gene: TRBV29-1
J gene: TRBJ2-7
CDR3 DNA: TGCAGCGCTACCACCGGGACAGGGGCCTACGAGCAGTACTTC
CDR3 protein: CSATTGTGAYEQYF

clone size: .
D gene: .
V gene: TRBV6-5
J gene: TRBJ2-7
CDR3 DNA: TGTGCCAGCAGTTACTCGATAACATACTACGAGCAGTACTTC
CDR3 protein: CASSYSITYYEQYF

clone size: .
D gene: TRBD1
V gene: TRBV28
J gene: TRBJ2-5
CDR3 DNA: TGTGCCAGCAGCCACCTATACAGGGGTCATCCCCAAGAGACCCAGTACTTC
CDR3 protein: CASSHLYRGHPQETQYF

clone size: many
D gene: .
V gene: TRBV28
J gene: TRBJ1-1
CDR3 DNA: TGTGCCAGCAGCCCGGACAGATTTAACACTGAAGCTTTCTTT
CDR3 protein: CASSPDRFNTEAFF